This T cell receptor (beta chain) emerged from a study of T cell responses to AZD1222 COVID-19 vaccine. Sequencing used immunoSEQ multiplex PCR; TCRdb keeps in-frame clones, though not all of them. The table shows 200,000 or so clones, with around 93% occurring only once. The germline V gene encodes CDR1 MNHEY and CDR2 SVGAGI. CDR3 length: 14 amino acids. V lost 11 bases to trimming and J lost 6 bases, with 17 bases between them. This sequence originates from an adult who received the AZD1222 COVID-19 vaccine. The sequenced sample was peripheral blood, obtained 28 days after the second AZD1222 dose. The rearrangement links TRBV6-5 to TRBJ1-6; D is possibly TRBD1 (6 bases). In nucleotides, the CDR3 is TGTGCCGGGGCATTGGACAGCTCTAATTCACCCCTCCACTTT. Translating it yields CAGALDSSNSPLHF.